Sequencing of this TCR beta chain was carried out in a study of molecular identifiers for immune sequencing clone quantification. This clonotype occurred a few times. The CDR3 consists of 16 residues. V lost 9 bases to trimming and J lost 1 base; unmatched junction nucleotides: 9. Germline V lookup: CDR1 SNHLY, CDR2 FYNNEI. TCRdb processed the PCR reads anew with MiXCR; each CDR3 protein has one entry. The sample holds over 550,000 distinct CDR3 sequences, about 25% seen once. The chain links TRBV2 to TRBJ2-2; 9 bases are a match to TRBD1. The TCR was taken from a human donor in good health. Some libraries in this study had Jurkat cell RNA spiked in. The source material was naive CD8+ T cells from blood, with Jurkat cell RNA spiked in. The subset was: FACS-sorted CD8+CD4-CCR7+CD45RA+ naive T cells. The CDR3 reads CASLTQGAGNTGELFF. CDR3 DNA sequence: TGTGCCAGTTTGACACAGGGGGCAGGGAACACCGGGGAGCTGTTTTTT.